The 14 T cell receptor beta chains listed next were all sequenced from one sample in a study of blood T cell repertoires in COVID-19. Some clones are missing from TCRdb's copy, which holds only in-frame ones; the method was immunoSEQ multiplex PCR. The sample records 150,000 to 250,000 clones, roughly 82% being singletons. Sample: PBMCs or T cells enriched from blood (not recorded which). The receptors were sampled from a man between 40 and 49 years old who had recovered from COVID-19.

This clone was recorded a few times. This chain connects TRBV19 to TRBJ1-5, with D perhaps TRBD1 (6 bases). Trimming removed 0 bases at V and 13 bases at J, with 10 bases between. The CDR3 covers 12 residues. Germline V CDR1 and CDR2: LNHDA, SQIVND (reference sequence). The CDR3 spells CASSIELGTQHF. CDR3 bases: TGTGCCAGTAGTATAGAACTGGGGACACAGCATTTT.

The chain joins TRBV18 to TRBJ1-4; D might be TRBD1 (6 bases). Germline V CDR1 and CDR2: KGHSH, LQKENI. V was pared by 1 base and J by 6 bases, with 6 bases between. CDR3 length: 13 residues. CDR3 amino acids: CASSPQGDEKLFF. In nucleotides, the CDR3 is TGTGCCAGCTCACCACAGGGGGATGAAAAACTGTTTTTT.

V is TRBV7-7 and J is TRBJ2-3; the match to TRBD2 covers 11 bases. V shed 5 bases, J shed 3 bases, and the junction held 4 bases outside the gene matches. This CDR3 spans 15 amino acids. Germline lookup yields CDR1 SSHAT and CDR2 FNYEAQ (reference sequence). As DNA, the CDR3 is TGTGCCAGCAGCCTACTAGCGGGAGAGACAGATACGCAGTATTTT. It is translated as CASSLLAGETDTQYF.

This clone was seen a few times. V and J are TRBV19 and TRBJ2-6; D remains ambiguous. Trimming left V 4 bases short and J 0 bases short, with 7 bases between. The CDR3 totals 15 residues. Germline assignment: CDR1 LNHDA and CDR2 SQIVND (reference sequence). The CDR3 loop is CASSKEYSGANVLTF. In nucleotides, the CDR3 is TGTGCCAGTAGTAAGGAGTACTCTGGGGCCAACGTCCTGACTTTC.

The rearrangement uses TRBV19 and TRBJ1-2, with D tentatively TRBD1 (6 bases). The CDR3 has 16 residues. The germline CDR1 and CDR2 sequences are LNHDA and SQIVND (reference sequence). Trimming removed 1 base at V and 5 bases at J, with 17 bases between. The CDR3 coding sequence is TGTGCCAGTAGTATAGGGACAGCCCTTCAGGAGTATGGCTACACCTTC. It yields the protein CASSIGTALQEYGYTF.

J is TRBJ1-2 and V is TRBV27; D is perhaps TRBD1 (5 bases). Germline V gene lookup returns CDR1 MNHEY and CDR2 SMNVEV (reference sequence). The V end lost 8 bases, the J end lost 4 bases, and 11 bases lay between the germline ends. This CDR3 is 12 amino acids long. CDR3 protein: CASPGGTYGYTF. Written as DNA, the CDR3 is TGTGCCAGCCCCGGGGGGACCTATGGCTACACCTTC.

CDR3 coding DNA: TGTGCCAGTAGTATCTTTGCCAGGGGTGGTAATCAGCCCCAGCATTTT. Protein sequence: CASSIFARGGNQPQHF. The chain has TRBV19 and TRBJ1-5; D perhaps matches TRBD1 (6 bases). CDR3 length: 16 residues. Germline V lookup: CDR1 LNHDA, CDR2 SQIVND (reference sequence). Trimming pared 3 bases from V and 4 bases from J, leaving 16 bases between.

The rearrangement uses TRBV10-3 and TRBJ1-1; TRBD1 is a possible D gene (6 bases). The CDR3 runs to 16 residues. From germline, CDR1 is ENHRY and CDR2 SYGVKD. Trimming stripped 0 bases from V and 0 bases from J, with 11 bases between. The CDR3 DNA is TGTGCCATCAGTGAGTCGAGGGGGACACTGAACACTGAAGCTTTCTTT. Translating it yields CAISESRGTLNTEAFF.

The chain uses TRBV29-1 and TRBJ2-5; 9 nucleotides align to TRBD2. CDR1 is SQVTM, CDR2 ANQGSEA, per germline. This CDR3 comprises 12 residues. The V gene end was trimmed by 8 bases and the J gene end by 5 bases; junction bases not matched to a gene: 6. The CDR3 sequence: CSSPGLAETQYF. The CDR3, as DNA: TGCAGCTCTCCGGGACTAGCTGAGACCCAGTACTTC.

J is TRBJ2-7 and V is TRBV15; possible D gene TRBD1, 6 bases. This CDR3 comprises 16 residues. Germline V gene lookup returns CDR1 LNHNV and CDR2 YYDKDF (reference sequence). V lost 0 bases, J lost 9 bases, and 21 bases lay in between. The CDR3 DNA sequence: TGTGCCACCAGCAGAGAGTCCCCGGGACAAGGCGATGGGCAGTACTTC. This gives the protein CATSRESPGQGDGQYF.

This clone came up once. The CDR3 loop reads CASSFRGAGNYGYTF. The CDR3 nucleotides are TGTGCCAGCAGTTTCAGGGGGGCGGGGAACTATGGCTACACCTTC. V usage is TRBV28 and J usage is TRBJ1-2; TRBD1 aligns across 7 bases. Germline V gene sequence: CDR1 MDHEN, CDR2 SYDVKM. This CDR3 contains 15 residues. Germline trimming cut 3 bases from V and 2 bases from J; bases unmatched to any gene: 6.

This rearrangement joins TRBV5-1 to TRBJ2-3; perhaps TRBD1 as D (5 bases). CDR3 size: 15 residues. V gave up 0 bases and J gave up 3 bases, with 11 bases separating them. In germline, CDR1 is SGHRS, CDR2 YFSETQ. CDR3 in amino acids: CASSLVGRVTDTQYF. CDR3 DNA sequence: TGCGCCAGCAGCTTGGTAGGCAGGGTAACAGATACGCAGTATTTT.

This chain's CDR3 is CAWSEEEGSPLHF. The CDR3 DNA sequence: TGTGCCTGGAGCGAGGAAGAGGGATCACCCCTCCACTTT. The V and J genes are TRBV30 and TRBJ1-6; D is undetermined. This CDR3 has 13 amino acids. The V gene lost 3 bases and the J gene lost 10 bases, with 13 bases spanning the gap. Germline CDR1 and CDR2: GTSNPN and SVGIG (reference sequence).

CDR3 sequence (DNA): TGTGCCTGGAGCGGGCCTCAGGGGTTCGCTGAAGCTTTCTTT. It translates to CAWSGPQGFAEAFF. This chain connects TRBV30 to TRBJ1-1; D is possibly TRBD1 (6 bases). This CDR3 spans 14 amino acids. Germline V gene data show CDR1 as GTSNPN and CDR2 as SVGIG (reference sequence). V was shortened by 3 bases and J by 6 bases, with 17 bases between the two germline ends.